Each of the 15 T cell receptor beta chains below was sequenced from the same sample in a study of blood T cell repertoires in COVID-19. The protocol was immunoSEQ multiplex PCR, while the TCRdb copy is restricted to in-frame clones and leaves out a portion. The sample contains tens of thousands of clones, about 70% of which appear only once. Sequencing was done on a sample of peripheral blood. These receptors were collected from a woman of 80 years or more with active or convalescent COVID-19.

J is TRBJ2-3 and V is TRBV9; D perhaps matches TRBD1 (6 bases). CDR3 length: 16 residues. The germline CDR1 and CDR2 sequences are SGDLS and YYNGEE. Deletions cut 0 bases from V and 0 bases from J, with 11 bases between. CDR3 region: CASSVGTGISTDTQYF. As DNA, the CDR3 is TGTGCCAGCAGCGTAGGAACAGGGATTAGCACAGATACGCAGTATTTT. The entire variable domain, with the rest obtained from reference TRBV9 and TRBJ2-3, is as follows: DSGVTQTPKHLITATGQRVTLRCSPRSGDLSVYWYQQSLDQGLQFLIQYYNGEERAKGNILERFSAQQFPDLHSELNLSSLELGDSALYFCASSVGTGISTDTQYFGPGTRLTVL.

This chain connects TRBV11-1 to TRBJ1-6, with 11 bases fitting TRBD1. CDR3 length: 15 amino acids. The germline V gene encodes CDR1 SGHAT and CDR2 FQDESV (reference sequence). V was clipped by 5 bases and J by 10 bases; unmatched bases: 7. The CDR3 loop reads CASSRDRGSRSPLHF. The CDR3 region has the DNA TGTGCCAGCAGCCGGGACAGGGGGTCGAGGTCACCCCTCCACTTT.

J is TRBJ2-1 and V is TRBV7-8, with D unclear. Trimming pared 5 bases from V and 4 bases from J, leaving 9 bases between. CDR3 length: 13 amino acids. Germline CDR1 and CDR2: SGHVS and FQNEAQ. As DNA, the CDR3 is TGTGCCAGCAGCACCAGTGATTACAATGAGCAGTTCTTC. The encoded protein is CASSTSDYNEQFF.

V gene TRBV28 combines with J gene TRBJ2-7; maybe TRBD2 (5 bases). From germline, CDR1 is MDHEN and CDR2 SYDVKM. V was trimmed by 2 bases and J by 4 bases, leaving 12 bases between them. The CDR3 runs to 14 residues. DNA of the CDR3: TGTGCCAGCAGTTTACGGGGTCTAGCTTACGAGCAGTACTTC. Protein: CASSLRGLAYEQYF.

This clone has just one count. Compared with germline, one end of the junction differs, possibly owing to a read error. CDR3 nucleotides: TGTGCCCTCAGGCCAGGGACAGGGGTTAATGAGCAGTTCTTC. This sequence encodes CALRPGTGVNEQFF. The chain uses TRBV10-3 and TRBJ2-1, with TRBD1 identical over 10 bases. Germline V lookup: CDR1 ENHRY, CDR2 SYGVKD. The CDR3 is made up of 14 amino acids.

The V and J genes are TRBV27 and TRBJ1-3, with no clear D. In germline, CDR1 is MNHEY, CDR2 SMNVEV (reference sequence). The CDR3 runs to 15 residues. V was cut by 8 bases and J by 0 bases, with 14 bases left in between. The CDR3 sequence is CASAAHLSSGNTIYF. For the CDR3, the DNA is TGTGCCAGCGCGGCACATCTGAGCTCTGGAAACACCATATATTTT.

V and J are TRBV6-2 or TRBV6-3 and TRBJ2-2, with 11 bases that match TRBD2. This CDR3 is 16 amino acids long. The germline V gene has CDR1 MNHEY and CDR2 SVGEGT. Losses at the gene ends were 2 bases for V and 6 bases for J; bases not matched to a gene: 5. The CDR3 nucleotides read TGTGCCAGCAGTTACCGAATAGCGGGGGGGCCCGGGGAGCTGTTTTTT. As protein: CASSYRIAGGPGELFF.

V usage is TRBV13 and J usage is TRBJ2-3; 11 nucleotides line up with TRBD2. The J segment lost 2 bases and the V segment lost 5 bases, leaving 6 bases of the junction unmatched. The CDR3 covers 16 residues. Germline CDR1 reads PRHDT; CDR2 reads FYEKMQ (reference sequence). CDR3 in DNA: TGTGCCAGCAGCCACCATAGCGGGGGGGCCACAGATACGCAGTATTTT. Amino acids: CASSHHSGGATDTQYF.

This clone appeared a single time. The rearrangement links TRBV5-4 to TRBJ2-1, with TRBD2 identical over 10 bases. Germline trimming cut 4 bases from V and 10 bases from J; bases unmatched to any gene: 14. The CDR3 is 16 residues long. Per the germline V gene, CDR1 is SGHNT and CDR2 is YYREEE (reference sequence). CDR3 DNA sequence: TGTGCCAGCAGCGTGGGACTAGCGCAATCCTCAGGAGAGCAGTTCTTC. It encodes CASSVGLAQSSGEQFF.

This sequence joins TRBV15 and TRBJ2-3, with D perhaps matching TRBD2 (6 bases). CDR1 is LNHNV, CDR2 YYDKDF, per germline (reference sequence). This CDR3 comprises 15 residues. Trimming removed 1 base at V and 2 bases at J, with 10 bases between. The CDR3 sequence: CATSRGGGITDTQYF. The CDR3 bases are TGTGCCACCAGCAGAGGAGGAGGGATCACAGATACGCAGTATTTT.

V and J are TRBV7-8 and TRBJ2-3; D not resolved. Germline CDR1 SGHVS, CDR2 FQNEAQ. V was trimmed by 1 base and J by 4 bases, leaving 9 bases between them. The CDR3 extends over 14 amino acids. CDR3 sequence: CASSLVVSADTQYF. The CDR3 nucleotides read TGTGCCAGCAGCTTAGTGGTGAGCGCAGATACGCAGTATTTT.

The chain recombines TRBV5-1 with TRBJ1-2, with D unresolved. With 3 bases removed from V and 2 bases from J, the gap between germline ends came to 8 bases. The CDR3 is 13 residues long. Germline CDR1 is SGHRS and CDR2 is YFSETQ. The CDR3 nucleotides read TGCGCCAGCAGCTCCCGGGTAAACTATGGCTACACCTTC. Translated, it gives CASSSRVNYGYTF. The full variable domain, with the rest looked up from reference TRBV5-1 and TRBJ1-2, is KAGVTQTPRYLIKTRGQQVTLSCSPISGHRSVSWYQQTPGQGLQFLFEYFSETQRNKGNFPGRFSGRQFSNSRSEMNVSTLELGDSALYLCASSSRVNYGYTFGSGTRLTVV.

The chain joins TRBV7-3 to TRBJ1-1, with 8 bases aligning to TRBD1. The CDR3 runs 15 residues. V lost 1 base, J lost 5 bases, and 6 bases stayed unmatched. In germline, CDR1 is SGHTA, CDR2 FQGTGA. CDR3 region: CASSLNPGGRTEAFF. The CDR3 DNA follows: TGTGCCAGCAGCTTAAATCCAGGGGGCCGTACTGAAGCTTTCTTT.

This clone was seen a few times. The V gene is TRBV7-3, the J gene TRBJ2-1, with D tentatively TRBD2 (6 bases). This CDR3 spans 12 amino acids. With 5 bases removed from V and 7 bases from J, the gap between germline ends came to 9 bases. CDR1 SGHTA and CDR2 FQGTGA come from the germline V gene. The CDR3 protein is CASSGRENEQFF. In DNA, the CDR3 is TGTGCCAGCAGCGGGCGGGAAAATGAGCAGTTCTTC.

The V gene is TRBV5-1, the J gene TRBJ2-1, with TRBD1 matching over 8 bases. Trimming took 0 bases from V and 5 from J; bases not matched to a gene: 10. The CDR3 totals 17 residues. Germline CDR1 SGHRS, CDR2 YFSETQ. The CDR3 bases are TGCGCCAGCAGCTTGGTCGTTAGGACAGGGCCCGACAATGAGCAGTTCTTC. Encoded protein: CASSLVVRTGPDNEQFF.